A selection of T cell receptor beta chains follows, all from one sample in a study of blood T cell repertoires in COVID-19. Measured with immunoSEQ multiplex PCR; TCRdb has only the in-frame clones, and not every one. The table records about 90,000 clones, more than 75% of them present only once. The sequencing input was peripheral blood. The receptors were sampled from a man between 65 and 85 years old with acute or convalescent COVID-19. Both conserved end residues are part of each CDR3. The order of the fields is V gene, CDR3 protein.

TRBV19	CASRPGQGNSPLHF
TRBV6-4	CASSLLAGEVYNEQFF
TRBV29-1	CSVEGAGNTEAFF
TRBV27	CASSLYREYEQYF
TRBV24-1	CATSEIGTANTGELFF
TRBV28	CASSSSGVQHYEQYF
TRBV19	CASSIGGNTEAFF
TRBV6-5	CASRLDRTEAFF
TRBV29-1	CSAPDRVGYNEQFF
TRBV9	CASSPTGITQYF
TRBV7-6	CASSLAGQGQETQYF
TRBV24-1	CATSDYGTGDSFSGANVLTF
TRBV12-3/TRBV12-4	CASRADYTEAFF
TRBV5-1	CASSPWTETGELFF
TRBV7-2	CASSLWTEGNTIYF
TRBV18	CASSHPGTGGTDTQYF
TRBV2	CASSSGTGPQETQYF
TRBV24-1	CATRATPAGNTEAFF
TRBV7-8	CASSLPGVKGETQYF
TRBV4-1	CASSQEGSYNEQFF
TRBV2	CASSLVDRNTEAFF
TRBV28	CASSSLPGQGLNQPQHF
TRBV7-8	CASSLGGSVSYNEQFF
TRBV18	CASSHIPGQGSTDTQYF
TRBV29-1	CSVELAGGDFTDTQYF
TRBV9	CASSVAGLDYNEQFF
TRBV27	CASTGVWFLEEETQYF
TRBV5-1	CASSPRQGVGETQYF
TRBV4-1	CASGATGTGGILISNQPQHF
TRBV29-1	CSVDRQGYGYTF
TRBV6-5	CASSYRQGYGYTF
TRBV30	CARQGGETQYF
TRBV6-1	CASSEFRSANYGYTF
TRBV5-5	CASSTQAGLFSSYNSPLHF
TRBV6-5	CASRPRGIGNQPQHF
TRBV25-1	CASTPAQMNTEAFF
TRBV9	CASSLGVAGTTQYF
TRBV29-1	CSVEGRGGQNTEAFF
TRBV5-1	CASSLVSDEKLFF
TRBV5-1	CASSFLAGGPKSYNEQFF
TRBV7-2	CASSLAALAVDNEQFF
TRBV2	CASSEALGGGAVEKLFF
TRBV10-3	CATRQGLGSPLHF
TRBV10-1	CASSERLGQTYNEQFF
TRBV7-3	CASSPGRDYQETQYF
TRBV9	CASSVDGGPAYNEQFF
TRBV9	CASSVKQGAGELFF
TRBV28	CASRVQGRFGYTF
TRBV5-1	CASSLSGGYSNQPQHF
TRBV15	CATSRDLTGRNTEAFF
TRBV24-1	CATSATGLAGGETQYF
TRBV7-8	CASYPGTTAGELFF
TRBV7-6	CASSGLGSTEAFF
TRBV7-2	CASSPSGTGGAGNQPQHF
TRBV19	CASSIPPDRGQETQYF
TRBV5-8	CASSFDPRAVANEKLFF
TRBV10-1	CASRPGTENTEAFF
TRBV10-2	CASSVGQGRTEAFF
TRBV13	CASSYRTQIAGGSDTQYF
TRBV10-3	CAISQGEDNQPQHF